This paragraph reports one T cell receptor beta chain. Antigen unknown. This entry is derived from a study of cytomegalovirus exposure and HLA in healthy donors. The PCR employed 60 Vbeta primers together with 13 Jbeta primers. Sequenced by immunoSEQ multiplex PCR; TCRdb stores in-frame clones only, minus some. The profile shows 120,000 or so clones, over 60% of them singletons. General study points: In a later analysis, V- and J-gene trimming of beta chains associated with a DCLRE1C missense variant, replicated independently. In an earlier analysis, in roughly 600 donors, most V segments appeared productive either ~87% or ~30% of the time. According to a later analysis, most TCR beta chains associated with CMV appeared HLA-restricted.

This TCR was recovered from a man aged 18 to 30 in good health and CMV-seropositive. Sequenced sample: PBMCs.

Here the CDR3 DNA reads TGTGCCAGCAGTTTAGGACAACAAGCTTTCTTT. Translated: CASSLGQQAFF. The chain links TRBV27 to TRBJ1-1; tentatively, D is TRBD1 (5 bases). The CDR3 length is 11 residues. V was trimmed by 2 bases and J by 9 bases, leaving 7 bases between them. Germline lookup yields CDR1 MNHEY and CDR2 SMNVEV (reference sequence).